This is a list of T cell receptor beta chains from one sample in a study of blood T cell repertoires in COVID-19. The method was immunoSEQ multiplex PCR; TCRdb's version includes in-frame clones alone and lacks a portion of them. The table includes around 100,000 clones, 75% to 90% detected once. What was sequenced was peripheral blood. Receptor source: a woman in her 70s with active or convalescent COVID-19. The CDR3 runs from the conserved cysteine through the conserved F or W. D genes are given only for firm matches. The size of a clone is reported for some rows only, either as once, few or many, or as a class for expanded clones.

length	size	V	D	J	DNA	CDR3
16	NA	TRBV5-4	NA	TRBJ2-1	TGTGCCAGCAGCTTGAGGGGGACAAAGCGTTACAATGAGCAGTTCTTC	CASSLRGTKRYNEQFF
18	few	TRBV28	TRBD1	TRBJ1-3	TGTGCCAGCACGCCAGGGGGACAGGGGGCTCTTGGTGGAAACACCATATATTTT	CASTPGGQGALGGNTIYF
10	few	TRBV24-1	TRBD1	TRBJ2-3	TGTGCCACCAGTGATAGCGACAGGGGATTT	CATSDSDRGF
15	once	TRBV5-1	TRBD1	TRBJ2-5	TGCGCCAGCAGCTTAGGGACAGGGGCTCTAGAGACCCAGTACTTC	CASSLGTGALETQYF
19	few	TRBV24-1	TRBD1	TRBJ1-2	TGTGCCACCAGTGACCGTAGGACAGGCCCCTCGAGCCGGAACTATGGCTACACCTTC	CATSDRRTGPSSRNYGYTF
15	NA	TRBV4-3	NA	TRBJ2-1	TGCGCCAGCAGCCAAGATTACGGGAATTACAATGAGCAGTTCTTC	CASSQDYGNYNEQFF
11	NA	TRBV5-6	NA	TRBJ1-2	TGTGCCAGCAGCCCAGGGGCTGGCTACACCTTC	CASSPGAGYTF
15	few	TRBV28	NA	TRBJ1-6	TGTGCCAGCAGCTCCTCCGTGAGCTTGGATTCACCCCTCCACTTT	CASSSSVSLDSPLHF
15	NA	TRBV11-3	NA	TRBJ2-1	TGTGCCAGCAGCTTAGCGGGACTGGACTCCAATGAGCAGTTCTTC	CASSLAGLDSNEQFF
13	once	TRBV3-1/TRBV3-2	NA	TRBJ2-2	TGTGCCAGCAGCCAAGGACTGAGCGGGGAGCTGTTTTTT	CASSQGLSGELFF
16	NA	TRBV6-6	TRBD1	TRBJ2-5	TGTGCCAGCAGCCCCTCGACAGGGGGCTCCCAAGAGACCCAGTACTTC	CASSPSTGGSQETQYF
15	NA	TRBV10-3	NA	TRBJ1-2	TGTGCCATCAGTGAGTCGACTATTCTGGCCCATGGCTACACCTTC	CAISESTILAHGYTF
16	NA	TRBV19	NA	TRBJ1-5	TGTGCCAGTAGACAAGCTGGGGCCTTGGGCAATCAGCCCCAGCATTTT	CASRQAGALGNQPQHF
15	NA	TRBV19	NA	TRBJ1-3	TGTGCCAGTAGGCGACAGCCGTTCTCTGGAAACACCATATATTTT	CASRRQPFSGNTIYF
14	NA	TRBV5-1	NA	TRBJ1-2	TGCGCCAGCAGCTTGGACACGGAGGGCTATGGCTACACCTTC	CASSLDTEGYGYTF
13	NA	TRBV6-5	NA	TRBJ1-1	TGTGCCAGCAGTCGTGGCGGGAACACTGAAGCTTTCTTT	CASSRGGNTEAFF
16	NA	TRBV18	TRBD2	TRBJ2-1	TGTGCCAGCTCACTTACTAGCGGGGGTACCTACAATGAGCAGTTCTTC	CASSLTSGGTYNEQFF
14	NA	TRBV7-9	TRBD1	TRBJ2-1	TGTGCCAGCAGCTTGAGGGACAGGGGCAATGAGCAGTTCTTC	CASSLRDRGNEQFF
15	NA	TRBV27	NA	TRBJ1-4	TGTGCCAGCAGTTTATGGGGGCTATCAAATGAAAAACTGTTTTTT	CASSLWGLSNEKLFF
16	once	TRBV19	TRBD1	TRBJ1-3	TGTGCCAGTAGTCCCTGGGGGGACAGCTCTGGAAACACCATATATTTT	CASSPWGDSSGNTIYF
14	NA	TRBV6-5	NA	TRBJ1-1	TGTGCCAGCAGTTACTCGTTGTCGGAGCCTGAAGCTTTCTTT	CASSYSLSEPEAFF
18	NA	TRBV3-1/TRBV3-2	NA	TRBJ1-1	TGTGCCAGCAGCCAAGACCGCCCGTGGATGACAATGAACACTGAAGCTTTCTTT	CASSQDRPWMTMNTEAFF
15	NA	TRBV6-5	NA	TRBJ1-1	TGTGCCAGCGGTAGACAGGTCCAAATGGGCACTGAAGCTTTCTTT	CASGRQVQMGTEAFF
15	NA	TRBV4-2	NA	TRBJ2-1	TGTGCCAGCAGCCAAAATCGAGGGGGATACAATGAGCAGTTCTTC	CASSQNRGGYNEQFF
20	NA	TRBV9	TRBD2	TRBJ2-3	TGTGCCAGCAGCGTAGCACTAGCGGGAGGGCCCCACAAAAGCACAGATACGCAGTATTTT	CASSVALAGGPHKSTDTQYF
19	NA	TRBV24-1	TRBD2	TRBJ2-1	TGTGCCACCAGTGATTTGTCCCCATCAAGATTAGCGGGAGCCGGTGAGCAGTTCTTC	CATSDLSPSRLAGAGEQFF
16	NA	TRBV7-2	NA	TRBJ2-2	TGTGCCACCCCCCGGGGGCTAGCGGCGAACACCGGGGAGCTGTTTTTT	CATPRGLAANTGELFF
15	NA	TRBV19	NA	TRBJ2-1	TGTGCCACACAGGACCGTCGGAGCTCCTACAATGAGCAGTTCTTC	CATQDRRSSYNEQFF
15	NA	TRBV5-4	NA	TRBJ1-3	TGTGCCAGCAGCTTGGAAACAGGGACTGGAAACACCATATATTTT	CASSLETGTGNTIYF
16	NA	TRBV9	NA	TRBJ2-2	TGTGCCAGCAGCGTAGGTTTCGGACTACGCGCCGGGGAGCTGTTTTTT	CASSVGFGLRAGELFF
17	once	TRBV25-1	TRBD1	TRBJ1-2	TGTGCCAGCAGTGAATATGCCACAGGGGTCGGTATGGATGGCTACACCTTC	CASSEYATGVGMDGYTF
12	NA	TRBV6-5	NA	TRBJ1-2	TGTGCCAGCAGCGCGGGGGTCTTTGGCTACACCTTC	CASSAGVFGYTF
17	NA	TRBV19	NA	TRBJ1-3	TGTGCCAGTAGTATAGATTGGGCCAGAGCCTCTGGAAACACCATATATTTT	CASSIDWARASGNTIYF
17	NA	TRBV4-1	TRBD2	TRBJ2-3	TGCGCCAGCAGCCACCCGACTAGCGGGAGGGCGGGAAATACGCAGTATTTT	CASSHPTSGRAGNTQYF
13	NA	TRBV3-1/TRBV3-2	NA	TRBJ2-1	TGTGCCAGCAGCTTACACGAGGGCAATGAGCAGTTCTTC	CASSLHEGNEQFF
18	NA	TRBV4-1	NA	TRBJ1-1	TGCGCCAGCAGCCAAGATTATTGGGGTAGGGGGATGAACACTGAAGCTTTCTTT	CASSQDYWGRGMNTEAFF
12	NA	TRBV19	NA	TRBJ1-1	TGTGCCAGTAGTTCACGGGGGGTTGAAGCTTTCTTT	CASSSRGVEAFF
15	NA	TRBV5-4	NA	TRBJ1-1	TGTGCCAGCAGCCCGGTCGGCAGGGGGAACACTGAAGCTTTCTTT	CASSPVGRGNTEAFF
14	NA	TRBV18	TRBD1	TRBJ2-5	TGTGCCAGCTCACCTCGACAGGGCCAAGAGACCCAGTACTTC	CASSPRQGQETQYF
13	NA	TRBV28	NA	TRBJ1-3	TGTGCCAGCAGCCCAGGCTCTGGAAACACCATATATTTT	CASSPGSGNTIYF
14	NA	TRBV7-2	NA	TRBJ2-1	TGTGCCAGCAGCTTCTCTAGAACCTACAATGAGCAGTTCTTC	CASSFSRTYNEQFF
15	NA	TRBV9	TRBD1	TRBJ1-3	TGTGCCAGCAGCGACAGGGGTGGCTCTGGAAACACCATATATTTT	CASSDRGGSGNTIYF
13	NA	TRBV6-4	NA	TRBJ1-1	TGTGCCAGCAGTGAACAGGGGAACACTGAAGCTTTCTTT	CASSEQGNTEAFF
14	NA	TRBV28	NA	TRBJ1-6	TGTGCCAGCAGTCCTAGACAGCATAATTCACCCCTCCACTTT	CASSPRQHNSPLHF
12	few	TRBV7-9	NA	TRBJ1-5	TGTGCCAGCAGCCTCAGTAATCAGCCCCAGCATTTT	CASSLSNQPQHF
17	few	TRBV5-6	NA	TRBJ1-4	TGTGCCAGCAGCTTGGGTCAGGCGATCGCAACTAATGAAAAACTGTTTTTT	CASSLGQAIATNEKLFF
13	NA	TRBV27	NA	TRBJ2-6	TGTGCCAGCAGTTCTCTTGGGGCCAACGTCCTGACTTTC	CASSSLGANVLTF
14	NA	TRBV5-5	TRBD1	TRBJ2-7	TGTGCCAGCAGCCCGCGGACAGGCTCCCTCGAGCAGTACTTC	CASSPRTGSLEQYF
16	NA	TRBV5-4	TRBD1	TRBJ2-3	TGTGCCAGCAGCATGAGGACAGGGGGAGTAACAGATACGCAGTATTTT	CASSMRTGGVTDTQYF
13	NA	TRBV25-1	TRBD1	TRBJ2-7	TGTGCCAGCAGTGGGACAGGGATCTACGAGCAGTACTTC	CASSGTGIYEQYF
13	few	TRBV24-1	TRBD1	TRBJ2-7	TGTGCCACCGCGCCGGGACAGGGGTACGAGCAGTACTTC	CATAPGQGYEQYF
18	NA	TRBV28	TRBD2	TRBJ2-1	TGTGCCAGCAGTCCCTGGACTAGCGGGGCCAGCTCCTACAATGAGCAGTTCTTC	CASSPWTSGASSYNEQFF
16	NA	TRBV2	NA	TRBJ2-3	TGTGCCAGCACCTGGGCTGGGGCGCTTAGCACAGATACGCAGTATTTT	CASTWAGALSTDTQYF
15	few	TRBV4-1	TRBD1	TRBJ1-2	TGCGCCAGCAGCCAGCCGGGACAGAAAGACTATGGCTACACCTTC	CASSQPGQKDYGYTF
16	NA	TRBV7-2	TRBD1	TRBJ2-3	TGTGCCAGCAGCCTTGGACAGGCGTTTAGCACAGATACGCAGTATTTT	CASSLGQAFSTDTQYF